The rows below give T cell receptor beta chains drawn from one sample of a study of control samples from healthy donors and cancer patients. Produced via immunoSEQ multiplex PCR; TCRdb's table is partial and in-frame only. The sample lists 170,000 or so clones; about 93% were seen once. The sequenced sample consisted of blood. The receptors derive from a man younger than 35 in good health. CDR3s include the opening cysteine and the closing phenylalanine or tryptophan. The D gene is left open where the match is weak. Size tells how often a clone was seen (once, few, many) or the class of an expanded clone, and some rows leave it out.

cdr3_length d_call clone_size j_call v_call cdr3_aa cdr3_nt
14 - - TRBJ2-3 TRBV6-5 CASSSYYSTDTQYF TGTGCCAGCAGTAGCTACTATAGCACAGATACGCAGTATTTT
16 TRBD1 - TRBJ2-3 TRBV4-1 CASSQMGTGGADTQYF TGCGCCAGCAGCCAAATGGGGACAGGGGGCGCAGATACGCAGTATTTT
15 - - TRBJ1-2 TRBV5-8 CASSKTQGLFGGYTF TGTGCCAGCAGCAAGACACAGGGACTGTTTGGTGGCTACACCTTC
16 - once TRBJ2-7 TRBV28 CASSPPVGRTDYEQYF TGTGCCAGCAGTCCCCCGGTTGGGCGGACGGACTACGAGCAGTACTTC
17 - - TRBJ1-6 TRBV5-4 CASSWGPRGSYNSPLHF TGTGCCAGCAGCTGGGGGCCCCGAGGCTCCTATAATTCACCCCTCCACTTT
15 TRBD1 - TRBJ2-7 TRBV27 CASRRTGESSYEQYF TGTGCCAGCAGACGGACAGGAGAGAGCTCCTACGAGCAGTACTTC
20 TRBD1 - TRBJ1-1 TRBV19 CASSIVLLGQGSLSGTEAFF TGTGCCAGTAGTATAGTACTACTGGGACAGGGGAGCCTATCAGGCACTGAAGCTTTCTTT
12 - - TRBJ2-5 TRBV29-1 CSVERDGETQYF TGCAGCGTTGAGCGGGACGGGGAGACCCAGTACTTC
15 - - TRBJ2-7 TRBV10-2 CASTVIAGPVYEQYF TGCGCCAGCACGGTAATCGCGGGCCCCGTTTACGAGCAGTACTTC
16 TRBD1 - TRBJ1-4 TRBV18 CASSLIPGQGYEKLFF TGTGCCAGCTCACTTATCCCGGGACAGGGTTACGAAAAACTGTTTTTT
14 - - TRBJ2-1 TRBV19 CATTKGSNYNEQFF TGTGCCACTACTAAGGGGTCCAACTACAATGAGCAGTTCTTC
13 - - TRBJ2-1 TRBV5-3 CARSWARGDEQFF TGTGCCAGAAGCTGGGCCCGGGGTGATGAGCAGTTCTTC
15 TRBD2 - TRBJ2-1 TRBV3-1/TRBV3-2 CASSRQGGSYNEQFF TGTGCCAGCAGCCGCCAGGGAGGGTCCTACAATGAGCAGTTCTTC
13 - - TRBJ2-7 TRBV18 CASSIGQGYEQYF TGTGCCAGCTCAATCGGGCAGGGCTACGAGCAGTACTTC
16 TRBD1 - TRBJ2-7 TRBV5-1 CASSSRRQGSSYEQYF TGCGCCAGCAGCTCGAGAAGACAGGGGAGCTCCTACGAGCAGTACTTC
13 TRBD1 - TRBJ1-5 TRBV19 CASQGVLGQPQHF TGTGCCAGTCAGGGGGTCCTAGGTCAGCCCCAGCATTTT
16 TRBD2 - TRBJ2-7 TRBV30 CAWGPNLRGVTYEQYF TGTGCCTGGGGCCCCAACTTGCGGGGGGTTACCTACGAGCAGTACTTC
16 - - TRBJ1-6 TRBV24-1 CATSDSGQGVVSPLHF TGTGCCACCAGTGACTCGGGACAAGGCGTCGTTTCACCCCTCCACTTT
14 - - TRBJ1-6 TRBV5-1 CASSEWPYNSPLHF TGCGCCAGCAGCGAGTGGCCCTATAATTCACCCCTCCACTTT
16 - - TRBJ1-3 TRBV9 CASSAPPGSSGNTIYF TGTGCCAGCAGCGCCCCACCAGGTAGCTCTGGAAACACCATATATTTT
14 - - TRBJ2-1 TRBV7-9 CASSLLVPNNEQFF TGTGCCAGCAGCCTCCTGGTACCGAACAATGAGCAGTTCTTC
18 TRBD2 - TRBJ2-1 TRBV3-1/TRBV3-2 CASSQDLLAGGQGNEQFF TGTGCCAGCAGCCAAGACTTACTAGCGGGGGGGCAGGGGAATGAGCAGTTCTTC
15 - - TRBJ2-7 TRBV7-2 CASSLRSQFSYEQYF TGTGCCAGCAGCTTAAGGTCCCAGTTCTCCTACGAGCAGTACTTC
15 - - TRBJ1-3 TRBV28 CASSLFMSSGNTIYF TGTGCCAGCAGCCTTTTTATGAGCTCTGGAAACACCATATATTTT
15 - - TRBJ2-1 TRBV3-1/TRBV3-2 CASSQEPGSYNEQFF TGTGCCAGCAGCCAAGAACCAGGCTCCTACAATGAGCAGTTCTTC
13 - - TRBJ1-2 TRBV24-1 CATFTATGHGYTF TGTGCCACCTTTACAGCCACGGGGCACGGCTACACCTTC
14 - - TRBJ2-1 TRBV24-1 CATAMSRGYNEQFF TGTGCCACCGCGATGAGTAGGGGCTACAATGAGCAGTTCTTC
17 - - TRBJ1-6 TRBV5-6 CASSFHTGSSYNSPLHF TGTGCCAGCAGCTTCCATACAGGGAGCTCCTATAATTCACCCCTCCACTTT
20 TRBD1 - TRBJ2-4 TRBV30 CAWSVFSWVAGGATKNIQYF TGTGCCTGGAGTGTATTTTCATGGGTTGCAGGGGGCGCGACCAAAAACATTCAGTACTTC
17 - once TRBJ1-6 TRBV3-1/TRBV3-2 CASSSLMEGLINSPLHF TGTGCCAGCAGCTCTCTTATGGAGGGGCTGATAAATTCACCCCTCCACTTT
11 - - TRBJ2-1 TRBV29-1 CSFRGWDEQFF TGCAGCTTCAGGGGTTGGGATGAGCAGTTCTTC
14 TRBD1 - TRBJ2-1 TRBV7-8 CASSFGQGGNEQFF TGTGCCAGCAGCTTCGGACAGGGGGGCAATGAGCAGTTCTTC
14 TRBD1 - TRBJ1-5 TRBV5-8 CASSQEQGNQPQHF TGTGCCAGCAGCCAAGAACAGGGGAATCAGCCCCAGCATTTT
15 - - TRBJ1-1 TRBV24-1 CATSDSKDLNTEAFF TGTGCCACCAGTGATTCCAAAGATTTGAACACTGAAGCTTTCTTT
13 - - TRBJ2-2 TRBV12-3/TRBV12-4 CASSFLTTGELFF TGTGCCAGCAGTTTTTTAACCACCGGGGAGCTGTTTTTT
13 TRBD2 - TRBJ2-3 TRBV19 CASATSSEDTQYF TGTGCCAGTGCGACTAGCTCCGAAGATACGCAGTATTTT
14 - - TRBJ1-1 TRBV7-9 CASSLISDNTEAFF TGTGCCAGCAGCTTAATCTCAGATAACACTGAAGCTTTCTTT
18 TRBD1 - TRBJ2-1 TRBV19 CASSIRGQGIGSYNEQFF TGTGCCAGTAGTATAAGGGGACAGGGGATAGGATCCTACAATGAGCAGTTCTTC
11 - once TRBJ2-3 TRBV5-4 CASSITDTQYF TGTGCCAGCAGTATTACAGATACGCAGTATTTT
13 - - TRBJ1-5 TRBV19 CASSLYRNQPQHF TGTGCCAGTAGTCTCTACAGGAATCAGCCCCAGCATTTT
14 TRBD2 once TRBJ2-1 TRBV6-5 CASRASGGAGEQFF TGTGCCAGCAGGGCTAGCGGGGGGGCCGGTGAGCAGTTCTTC
15 TRBD1 - TRBJ1-1 TRBV2 CASSLGGTGNTEAFF TGTGCCAGCAGCCTCGGTGGGACAGGGAACACTGAAGCTTTCTTT
16 - few TRBJ1-5 TRBV27 CASSPTLRGGNQPQHF TGTGCCAGCAGCCCCACGTTAAGGGGTGGGAATCAGCCCCAGCATTTT
13 - - TRBJ1-1 TRBV2 CASSGDLGTEAFF TGTGCCAGCAGTGGAGATTTGGGCACTGAAGCTTTCTTT